This T cell receptor (beta chain) was documented in a study of PD-L1 blockade in urothelial cancer. Background on the study: Bladder-origin urothelial cancer in males described about 85% of the 29 patients.

Regarding time point: pretreatment peripheral blood. Diagnoses among patients were locally advanced or metastatic urothelial carcinoma. Trimming stripped 5 bases from V and 2 bases from J, with 13 bases between. The CDR3 contains 15 residues. The germline V gene encodes CDR1 SGHVS and CDR2 FNYEAQ. The protocol was immunoSEQ multiplex PCR, while the TCRdb copy is restricted to in-frame clones and leaves out a portion. This sample yields 30,000 to 40,000 clones, of which nearly 85% are seen a single time; around a sixth belongs to the top ten. This clonotype was sampled from a man in his 60s with urothelial cancer. The chain couples TRBV7-6 to TRBJ1-5; possible D gene TRBD1, 6 bases. Source: PBMCs, taken around atezolizumab (anti-PD-L1) treatment. This CDR3 reads CASSPQGGGNQPQHF. As DNA, the CDR3 is TGTGCCAGCAGCCCACAGGGTGGGGGCAATCAGCCCCAGCATTTT.